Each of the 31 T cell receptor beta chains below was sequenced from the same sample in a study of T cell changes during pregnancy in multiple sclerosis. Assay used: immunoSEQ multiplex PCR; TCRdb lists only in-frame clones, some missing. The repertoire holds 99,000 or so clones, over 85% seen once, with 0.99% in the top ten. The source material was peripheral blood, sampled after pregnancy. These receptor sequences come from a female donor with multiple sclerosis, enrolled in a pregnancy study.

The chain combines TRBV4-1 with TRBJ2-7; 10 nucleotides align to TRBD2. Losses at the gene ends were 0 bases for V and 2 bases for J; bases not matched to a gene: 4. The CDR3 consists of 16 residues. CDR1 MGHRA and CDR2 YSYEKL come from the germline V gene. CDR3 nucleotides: TGCGCCAGCAGCCAAGAAAAGCGGGGGGGCGCCTACGAGCAGTACTTC. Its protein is CASSQEKRGGAYEQYF.

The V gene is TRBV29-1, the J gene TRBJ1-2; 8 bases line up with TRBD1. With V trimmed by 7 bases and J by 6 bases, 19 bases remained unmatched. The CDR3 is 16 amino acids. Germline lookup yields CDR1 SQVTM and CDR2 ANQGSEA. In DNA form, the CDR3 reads TGCAGCGCCTATACATCGACGGACAGGGAGACAGATGGCTACACCTTC. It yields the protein CSAYTSTDRETDGYTF. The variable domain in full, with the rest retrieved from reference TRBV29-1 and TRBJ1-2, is SAVISQKPSRDICQRGTSLTIQCQVDSQVTMMFWYRQQPGQSLTLIATANQGSEATYESGFVIDKFPISRPNLTFSTLTVSNMSPEDSSIYLCSAYTSTDRETDGYTFGSGTRLTVV.

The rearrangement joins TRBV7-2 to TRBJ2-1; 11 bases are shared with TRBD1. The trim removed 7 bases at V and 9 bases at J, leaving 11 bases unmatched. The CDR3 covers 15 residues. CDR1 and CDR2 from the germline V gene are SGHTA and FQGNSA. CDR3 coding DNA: TGTGCCAGCACCCCACCGGGACAGGGGGGGAGTGAGCAGTTCTTC. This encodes CASTPPGQGGSEQFF.

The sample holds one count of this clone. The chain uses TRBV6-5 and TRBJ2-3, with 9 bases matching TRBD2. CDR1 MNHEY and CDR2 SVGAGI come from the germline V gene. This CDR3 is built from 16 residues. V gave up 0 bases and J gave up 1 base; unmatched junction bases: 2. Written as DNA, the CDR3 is TGTGCCAGCAGTTACTCGCCTAGCGGGGGCACAGATACGCAGTATTTT. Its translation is CASSYSPSGGTDTQYF.

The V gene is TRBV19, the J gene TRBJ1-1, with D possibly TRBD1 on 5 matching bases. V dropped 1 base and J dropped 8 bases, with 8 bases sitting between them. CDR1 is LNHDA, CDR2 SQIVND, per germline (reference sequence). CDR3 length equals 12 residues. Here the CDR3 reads CASSIVQGEAFF. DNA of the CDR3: TGTGCCAGTAGTATAGTTCAGGGCGAAGCTTTCTTT.

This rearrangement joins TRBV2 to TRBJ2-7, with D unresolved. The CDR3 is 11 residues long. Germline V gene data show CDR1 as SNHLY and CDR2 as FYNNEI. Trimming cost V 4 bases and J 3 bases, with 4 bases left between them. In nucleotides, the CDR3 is TGTGCCAGCAGTGCCAGCTACGAGCAGTACTTC. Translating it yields CASSASYEQYF.

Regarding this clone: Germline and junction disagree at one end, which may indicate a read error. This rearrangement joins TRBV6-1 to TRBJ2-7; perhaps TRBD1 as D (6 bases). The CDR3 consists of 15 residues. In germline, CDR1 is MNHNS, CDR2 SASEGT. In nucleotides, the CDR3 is TGTGCCAGCAGTGAAGCGCCTATTAGGACAGACCGTCAAGCGTTC. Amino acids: CASSEAPIRTDRQAF.

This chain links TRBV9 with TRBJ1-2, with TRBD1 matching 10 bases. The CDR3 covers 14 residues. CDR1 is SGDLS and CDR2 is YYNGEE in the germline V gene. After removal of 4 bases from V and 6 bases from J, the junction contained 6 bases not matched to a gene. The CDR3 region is CASSRDRGRNGYTF. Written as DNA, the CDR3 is TGTGCCAGCAGCCGGGACAGGGGAAGGAATGGCTACACCTTC.

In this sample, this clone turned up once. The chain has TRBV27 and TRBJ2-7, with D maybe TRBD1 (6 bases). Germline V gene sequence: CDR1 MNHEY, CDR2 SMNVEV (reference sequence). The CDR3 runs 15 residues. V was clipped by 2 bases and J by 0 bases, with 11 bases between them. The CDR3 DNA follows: TGTGCCAGCAGTTTACGAGGACAGAGCTCCTACGAGCAGTACTTC. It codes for CASSLRGQSSYEQYF.

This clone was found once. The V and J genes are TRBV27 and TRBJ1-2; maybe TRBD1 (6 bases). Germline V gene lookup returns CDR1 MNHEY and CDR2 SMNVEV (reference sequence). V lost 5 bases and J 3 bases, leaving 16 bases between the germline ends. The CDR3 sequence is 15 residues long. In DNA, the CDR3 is TGTGCCAGCAGTCCCGGACAGATACGCTACTATGGCTACACCTTC. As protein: CASSPGQIRYYGYTF.

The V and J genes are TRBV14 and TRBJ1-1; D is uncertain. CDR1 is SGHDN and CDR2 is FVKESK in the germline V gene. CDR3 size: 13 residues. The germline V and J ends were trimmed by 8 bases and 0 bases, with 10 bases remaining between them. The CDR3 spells CASSETVNTEAFF. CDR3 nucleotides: TGTGCCAGCTCCGAAACGGTGAACACTGAAGCTTTCTTT.

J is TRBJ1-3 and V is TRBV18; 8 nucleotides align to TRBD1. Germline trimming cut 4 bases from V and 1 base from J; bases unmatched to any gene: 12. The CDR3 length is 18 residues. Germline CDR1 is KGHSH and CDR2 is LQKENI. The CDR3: CASSLQGAMSTSGNTIYF. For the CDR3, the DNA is TGTGCCAGCTCACTGCAGGGGGCGATGAGTACGTCTGGAAACACCATATATTTT.

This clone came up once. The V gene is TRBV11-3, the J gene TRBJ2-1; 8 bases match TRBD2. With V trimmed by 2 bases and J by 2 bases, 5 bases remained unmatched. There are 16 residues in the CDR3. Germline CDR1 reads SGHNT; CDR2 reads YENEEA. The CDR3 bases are TGTGCCAGCAGCTTATATCCGGGACTAGCCTACAATGAGCAGTTCTTC. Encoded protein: CASSLYPGLAYNEQFF.

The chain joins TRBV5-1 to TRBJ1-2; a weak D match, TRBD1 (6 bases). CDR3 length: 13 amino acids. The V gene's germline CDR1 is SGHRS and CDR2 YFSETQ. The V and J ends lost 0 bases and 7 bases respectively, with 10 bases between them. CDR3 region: CASSLGQAGGYTF. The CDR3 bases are TGCGCCAGCAGCTTGGGACAGGCTGGTGGCTACACCTTC.

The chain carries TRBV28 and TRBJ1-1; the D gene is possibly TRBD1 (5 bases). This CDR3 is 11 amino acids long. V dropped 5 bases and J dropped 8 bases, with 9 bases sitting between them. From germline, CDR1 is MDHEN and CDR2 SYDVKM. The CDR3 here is CASSDSGEAFF. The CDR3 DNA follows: TGTGCCAGCAGTGATTCAGGGGAAGCTTTCTTT.

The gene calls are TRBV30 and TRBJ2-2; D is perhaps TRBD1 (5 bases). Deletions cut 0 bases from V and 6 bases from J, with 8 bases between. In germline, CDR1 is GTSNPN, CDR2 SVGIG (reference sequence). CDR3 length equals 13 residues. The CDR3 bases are TGTGCCTGGAGTGTACAAGGGGCCGGGGAGCTGTTTTTT. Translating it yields CAWSVQGAGELFF.

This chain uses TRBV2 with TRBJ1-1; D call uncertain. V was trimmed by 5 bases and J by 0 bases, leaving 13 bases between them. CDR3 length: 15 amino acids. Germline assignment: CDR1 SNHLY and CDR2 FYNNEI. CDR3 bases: TGTGCCAGCAGTACCCTGAGGGTTCTGAACACTGAAGCTTTCTTT. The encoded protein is CASSTLRVLNTEAFF.

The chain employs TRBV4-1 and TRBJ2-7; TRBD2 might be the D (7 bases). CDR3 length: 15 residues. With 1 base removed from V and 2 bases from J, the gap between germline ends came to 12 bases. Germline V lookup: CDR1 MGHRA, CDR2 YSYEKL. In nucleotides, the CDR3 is TGCGCCAGCAGCCAAGTACAGGGAGGGCCCTACGAGCAGTACTTC. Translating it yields CASSQVQGGPYEQYF.

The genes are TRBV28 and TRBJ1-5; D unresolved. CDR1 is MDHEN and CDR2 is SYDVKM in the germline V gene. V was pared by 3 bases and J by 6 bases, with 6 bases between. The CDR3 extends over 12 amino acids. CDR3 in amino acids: CASSFLIQPQHF. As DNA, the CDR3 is TGTGCCAGCAGTTTCCTAATTCAGCCCCAGCATTTT.

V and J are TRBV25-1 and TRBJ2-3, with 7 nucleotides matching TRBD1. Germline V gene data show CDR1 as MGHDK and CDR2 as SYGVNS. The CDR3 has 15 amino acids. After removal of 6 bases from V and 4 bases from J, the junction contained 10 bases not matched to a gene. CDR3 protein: CASSRYRGYPDTQYF. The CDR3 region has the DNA TGTGCCAGCAGCCGGTACAGGGGATACCCAGATACGCAGTATTTT.

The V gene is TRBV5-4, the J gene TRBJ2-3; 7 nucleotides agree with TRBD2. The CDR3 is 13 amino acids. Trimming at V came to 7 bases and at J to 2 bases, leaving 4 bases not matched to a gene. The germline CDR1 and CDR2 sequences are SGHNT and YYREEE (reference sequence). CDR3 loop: CASAGDPTDTQYF. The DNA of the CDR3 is TGTGCCAGCGCGGGAGACCCCACAGATACGCAGTATTTT.

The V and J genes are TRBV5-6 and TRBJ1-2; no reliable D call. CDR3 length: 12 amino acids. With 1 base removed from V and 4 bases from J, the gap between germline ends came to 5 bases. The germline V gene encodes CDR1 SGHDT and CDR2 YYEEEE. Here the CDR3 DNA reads TGTGCCAGCAGCTTGTCTGTCTATGGCTACACCTTC. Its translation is CASSLSVYGYTF.

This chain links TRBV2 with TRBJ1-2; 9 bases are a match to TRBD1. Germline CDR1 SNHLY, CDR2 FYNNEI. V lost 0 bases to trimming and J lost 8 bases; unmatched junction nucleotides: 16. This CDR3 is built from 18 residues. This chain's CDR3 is CASSEALQPSTGGYGYTF. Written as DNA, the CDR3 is TGTGCCAGCAGTGAAGCGCTTCAGCCCTCGACAGGGGGATACGGCTACACCTTC.

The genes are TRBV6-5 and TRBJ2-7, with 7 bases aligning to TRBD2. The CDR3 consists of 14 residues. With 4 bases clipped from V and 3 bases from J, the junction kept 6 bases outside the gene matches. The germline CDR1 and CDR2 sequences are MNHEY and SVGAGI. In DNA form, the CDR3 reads TGTGCCAGCAGTTTTGGGAGGGTAAGCTACGAGCAGTACTTC. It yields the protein CASSFGRVSYEQYF.

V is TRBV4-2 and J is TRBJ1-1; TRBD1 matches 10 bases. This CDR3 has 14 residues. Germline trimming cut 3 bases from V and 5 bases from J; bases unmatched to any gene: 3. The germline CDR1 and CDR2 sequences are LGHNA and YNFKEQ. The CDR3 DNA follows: TGTGCCAGCAGCCAGAGACAGGGGGCAACTGAAGCTTTCTTT. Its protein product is CASSQRQGATEAFF.

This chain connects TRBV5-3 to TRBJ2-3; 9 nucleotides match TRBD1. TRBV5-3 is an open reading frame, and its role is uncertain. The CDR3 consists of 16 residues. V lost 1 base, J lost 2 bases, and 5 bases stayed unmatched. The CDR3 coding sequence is TGTGCCAGAAGCTTGTGGGACAGGGACTCCACAGATACGCAGTATTTT. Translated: CARSLWDRDSTDTQYF.

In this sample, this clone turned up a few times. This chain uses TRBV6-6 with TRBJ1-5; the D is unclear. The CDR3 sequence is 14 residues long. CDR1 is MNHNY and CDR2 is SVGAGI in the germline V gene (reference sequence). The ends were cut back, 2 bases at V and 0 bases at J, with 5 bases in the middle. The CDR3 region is CASSYVNSNQPQHF. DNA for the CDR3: TGTGCCAGCAGTTACGTAAATAGCAATCAGCCCCAGCATTTT.

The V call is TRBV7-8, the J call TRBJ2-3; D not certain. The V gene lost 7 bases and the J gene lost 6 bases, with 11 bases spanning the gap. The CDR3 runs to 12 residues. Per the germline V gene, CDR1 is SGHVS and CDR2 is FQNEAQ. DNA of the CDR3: TGTGCCAGCACCCCCTCCGGGGATACGCAGTATTTT. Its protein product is CASTPSGDTQYF.

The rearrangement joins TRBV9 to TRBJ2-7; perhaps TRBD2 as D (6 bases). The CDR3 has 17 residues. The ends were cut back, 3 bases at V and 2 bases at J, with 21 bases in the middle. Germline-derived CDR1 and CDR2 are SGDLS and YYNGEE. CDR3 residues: CASSEGGPGHGPYEQYF. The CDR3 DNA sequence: TGTGCCAGCAGCGAGGGAGGTCCAGGGCACGGACCCTACGAGCAGTACTTC.

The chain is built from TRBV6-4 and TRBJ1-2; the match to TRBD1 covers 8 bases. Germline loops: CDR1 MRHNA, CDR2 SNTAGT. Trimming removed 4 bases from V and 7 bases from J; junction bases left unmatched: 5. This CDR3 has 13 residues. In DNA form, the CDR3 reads TGTGCCAGCAGTGCAGACAGGGGAGGTGGCTACACCTTC. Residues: CASSADRGGGYTF.

Here the CDR3 reads CASSADLPGQGASGEQFF. DNA for the CDR3: TGTGCCAGCAGCGCCGACCTCCCGGGACAGGGGGCCTCGGGGGAGCAGTTCTTC. V gene TRBV9 combines with J gene TRBJ2-1; 12 bases are shared with TRBD1. The trim removed 3 bases at V and 10 bases at J, leaving 17 bases unmatched. CDR3 length: 18 residues. The germline V gene encodes CDR1 SGDLS and CDR2 YYNGEE.